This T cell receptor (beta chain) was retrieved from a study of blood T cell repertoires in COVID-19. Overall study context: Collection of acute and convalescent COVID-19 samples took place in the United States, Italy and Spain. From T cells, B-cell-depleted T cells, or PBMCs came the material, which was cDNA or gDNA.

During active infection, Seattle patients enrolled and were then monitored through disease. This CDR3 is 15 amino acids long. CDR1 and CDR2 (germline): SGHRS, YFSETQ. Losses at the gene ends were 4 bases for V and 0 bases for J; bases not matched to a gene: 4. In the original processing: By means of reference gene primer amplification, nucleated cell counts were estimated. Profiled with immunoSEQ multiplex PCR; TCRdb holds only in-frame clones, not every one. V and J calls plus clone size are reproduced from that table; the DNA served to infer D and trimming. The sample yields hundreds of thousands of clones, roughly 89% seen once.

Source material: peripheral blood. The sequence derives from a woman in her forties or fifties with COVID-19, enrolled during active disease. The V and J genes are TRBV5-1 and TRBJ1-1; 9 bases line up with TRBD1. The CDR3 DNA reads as TGCGCCAGCAGCCCGCGACAGGGGGTGAACACTGAAGCTTTCTTT. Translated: CASSPRQGVNTEAFF.